This T cell receptor beta chain was identified during a study of technical replicates of blood from four donors. Assay: immunoSEQ multiplex PCR; the TCRdb copy retains only in-frame clones and omits some. This sample has roughly 79,000 clones; 90% to 95% occur once, and the top ten carry 0.4% to 0.45%. The CDR3 contains 11 residues. Germline CDR1 reads GTSNPN; CDR2 reads SVGIG (reference sequence). After removal of 6 bases from V and 2 bases from J, the junction contained 1 base not matched to a gene. Sequencing was performed on T cells isolated from PBMCs. The TCR originated in a human donor in good health. This chain uses TRBV30 with TRBJ2-7; 7 bases align to TRBD1. The CDR3 is CACQGAYEQYF. CDR3 nucleotides: TGTGCCTGCCAGGGGGCCTACGAGCAGTACTTC.